This T cell receptor (beta chain) was sequenced during a study of technical replicates of blood from a few donors. Only in-frame clones appear in the TCRdb table, and some are missing; sequencing was by immunoSEQ multiplex PCR. The sample lists 60,000 to 80,000 clones, roughly 91% occurring once. Germline-derived CDR1 and CDR2 are SNHLY and FYNNEI. V lost 6 bases, J lost 4 bases, and 3 bases stayed unmatched. This CDR3 has 14 amino acids. The sample consisted of PBMCs. The sequence was collected from a human donor in good health. Some clones in this sample may be carry-over from other donors' samples. The gene calls are TRBV2 and TRBJ1-4; 9 bases are shared with TRBD1. The chain's CDR3 is CASSDRGINEKLFF. CDR3 nucleotide sequence: TGTGCCAGCAGCGACAGGGGGATTAATGAAAAACTGTTTTTT.